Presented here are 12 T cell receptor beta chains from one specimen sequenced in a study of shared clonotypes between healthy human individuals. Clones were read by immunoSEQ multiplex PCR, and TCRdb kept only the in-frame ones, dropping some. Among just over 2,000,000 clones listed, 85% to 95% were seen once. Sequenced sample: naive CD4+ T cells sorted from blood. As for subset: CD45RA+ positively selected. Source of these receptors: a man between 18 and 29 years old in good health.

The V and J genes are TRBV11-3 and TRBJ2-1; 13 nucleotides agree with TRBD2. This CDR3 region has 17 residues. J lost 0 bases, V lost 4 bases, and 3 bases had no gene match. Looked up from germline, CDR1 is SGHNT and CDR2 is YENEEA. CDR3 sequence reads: CASSSWTSGSSYNEQFF. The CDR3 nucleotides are TGTGCCAGCAGCTCCTGGACTAGCGGGAGCTCCTACAATGAGCAGTTCTTC.

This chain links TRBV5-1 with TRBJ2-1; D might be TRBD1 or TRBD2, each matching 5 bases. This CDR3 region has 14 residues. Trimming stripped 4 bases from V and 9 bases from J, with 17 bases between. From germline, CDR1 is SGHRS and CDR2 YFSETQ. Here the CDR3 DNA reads TGCGCCAGCAGCCCTAGAGGGGAAATGGGTGAGCAGTTCTTC. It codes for CASSPRGEMGEQFF.

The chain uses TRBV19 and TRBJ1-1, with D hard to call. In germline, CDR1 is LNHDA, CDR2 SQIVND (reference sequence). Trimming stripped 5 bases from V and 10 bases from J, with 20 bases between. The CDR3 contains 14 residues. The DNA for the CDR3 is TGTGCCAGTAGTTTCCTCGGGGAGCGCCCCGGAGCTTTCTTT. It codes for CASSFLGERPGAFF. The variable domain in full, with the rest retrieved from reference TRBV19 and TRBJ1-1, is DGGITQSPKYLFRKEGQNVTLSCEQNLNHDAMYWYRQDPGQGLRLIYYSQIVNDFQKGDIAEGYSVSREKKESFPLTVTSAQKNPTAFYLCASSFLGERPGAFFGQGTRLTVV.

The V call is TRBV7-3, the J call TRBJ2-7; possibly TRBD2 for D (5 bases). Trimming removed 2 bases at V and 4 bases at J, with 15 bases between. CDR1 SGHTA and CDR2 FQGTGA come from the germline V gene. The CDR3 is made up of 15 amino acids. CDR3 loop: CASSLGLAPKYEQYF. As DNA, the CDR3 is TGTGCCAGCAGCTTAGGACTCGCGCCCAAGTACGAGCAGTACTTC. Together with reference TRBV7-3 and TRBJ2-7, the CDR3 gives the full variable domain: GAGVSQTPSNKVTEKGKYVELRCDPISGHTALYWYRQSLGQGPEFLIYFQGTGAADDSGLPNDRFFAVRPEGSVSTLKIQRTERGDSAVYLCASSLGLAPKYEQYFGPGTRLTVT.

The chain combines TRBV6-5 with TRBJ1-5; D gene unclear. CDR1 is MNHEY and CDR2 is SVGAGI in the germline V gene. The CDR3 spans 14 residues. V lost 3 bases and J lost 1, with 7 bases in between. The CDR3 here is CASSYTMSNQPQHF. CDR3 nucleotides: TGTGCCAGCAGTTATACTATGAGCAATCAGCCCCAGCATTTT.

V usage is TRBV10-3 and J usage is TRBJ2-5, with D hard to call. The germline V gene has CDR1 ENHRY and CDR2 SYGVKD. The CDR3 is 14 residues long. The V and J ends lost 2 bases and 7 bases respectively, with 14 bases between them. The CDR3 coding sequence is TGTGCCATCAGTGAGGGAACTCCCGGGTGGACCCAGTACTTC. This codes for CAISEGTPGWTQYF.

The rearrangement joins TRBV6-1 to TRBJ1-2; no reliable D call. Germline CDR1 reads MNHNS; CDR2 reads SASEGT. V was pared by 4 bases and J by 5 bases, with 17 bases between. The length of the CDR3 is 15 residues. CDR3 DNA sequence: TGTGCCAGCAGTGCCACAAGGACGGATTCTTATGGCTACACCTTC. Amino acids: CASSATRTDSYGYTF.

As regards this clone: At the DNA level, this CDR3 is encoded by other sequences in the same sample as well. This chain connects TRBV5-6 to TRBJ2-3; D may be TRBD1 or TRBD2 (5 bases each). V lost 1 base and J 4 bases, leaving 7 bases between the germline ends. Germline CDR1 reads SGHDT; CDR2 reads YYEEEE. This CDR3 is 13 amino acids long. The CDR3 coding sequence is TGTGCCAGCAGCTTGCAGGGACCAGATACGCAGTATTTT. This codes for CASSLQGPDTQYF.

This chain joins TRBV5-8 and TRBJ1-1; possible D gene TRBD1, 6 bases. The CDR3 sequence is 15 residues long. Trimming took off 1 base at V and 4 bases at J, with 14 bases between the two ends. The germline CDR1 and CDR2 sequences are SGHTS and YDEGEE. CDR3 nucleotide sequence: TGTGCCAGCAGCTTGTATCGGGTAGGGGGCACTGAAGCTTTCTTT. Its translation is CASSLYRVGGTEAFF.

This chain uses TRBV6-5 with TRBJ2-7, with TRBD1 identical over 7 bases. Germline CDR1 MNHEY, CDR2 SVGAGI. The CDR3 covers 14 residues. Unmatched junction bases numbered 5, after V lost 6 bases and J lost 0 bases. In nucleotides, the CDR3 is TGTGCCAGCAGACGCCGGGACAGCTCCTACGAGCAGTACTTC. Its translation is CASRRRDSSYEQYF.

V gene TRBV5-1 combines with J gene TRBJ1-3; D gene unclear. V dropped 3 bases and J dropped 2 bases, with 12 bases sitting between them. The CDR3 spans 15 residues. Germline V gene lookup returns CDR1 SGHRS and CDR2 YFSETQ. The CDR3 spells CASSWERSAGNTIYF. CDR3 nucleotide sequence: TGCGCCAGCAGCTGGGAGCGGTCTGCTGGAAACACCATATATTTT.

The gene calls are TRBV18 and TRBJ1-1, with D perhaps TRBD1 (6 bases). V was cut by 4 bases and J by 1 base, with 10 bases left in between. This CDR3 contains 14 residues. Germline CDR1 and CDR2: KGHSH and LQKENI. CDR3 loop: CASSRGAQNTEAFF. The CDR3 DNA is TGTGCCAGCTCACGGGGGGCCCAGAACACTGAAGCTTTCTTT. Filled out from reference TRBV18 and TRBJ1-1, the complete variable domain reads NAGVMQNPRHLVRRRGQEARLRCSPMKGHSHVYWYRQLPEEGLKFMVYLQKENIIDESGMPKERFSAEFPKEGPSILRIQQVVRGDSAAYFCASSRGAQNTEAFFGQGTRLTVV.